These T cell receptor beta chains were read from a single sample in a study of shared clonotypes between healthy human individuals. Libraries were prepared by immunoSEQ multiplex PCR; TCRdb keeps only in-frame clonotypes and omits some of them. Among over a million clones listed, roughly 97% were seen once. Material: naive CD4+ T cells sorted from blood. These receptors came from a man aged 30-40 years in good health. CDR3s include the opening cysteine and the closing phenylalanine or tryptophan. D genes are given only for firm matches. The size field is filled for only some rows; it gives once, few, many or a size class.

d_gene: .; j_gene: TRBJ2-3; abundance: .; v_gene: TRBV5-8; CDR3aa: CASSLAGVLATDTQYF; CDR3nt: TGTGCCAGCAGCTTGGCTGGGGTATTGGCCACAGATACGCAGTATTTT
d_gene: TRBD1; j_gene: TRBJ2-3; abundance: .; v_gene: TRBV7-2; CDR3aa: CASTIRGQGQGIRF; CDR3nt: TGTGCCAGCACTATTAGGGGTCAAGGACAGGGCATAAGATTT
d_gene: TRBD1; j_gene: TRBJ2-7; abundance: .; v_gene: TRBV10-3; CDR3aa: CAISLQGTYEQYF; CDR3nt: TGTGCCATCAGCTTACAGGGGACATACGAGCAGTACTTC
d_gene: TRBD2; j_gene: TRBJ2-2; abundance: .; v_gene: TRBV9; CDR3aa: CASSAHPSGSLTGELFF; CDR3nt: TGTGCCAGCAGCGCCCACCCTAGCGGGAGTCTCACCGGGGAGCTGTTTTTT
d_gene: TRBD2; j_gene: TRBJ2-7; abundance: .; v_gene: TRBV10-3; CDR3aa: CASGKREGTYEQYF; CDR3nt: TGTGCGTCAGGAAAGCGGGAGGGCACCTACGAGCAGTACTTC
d_gene: TRBD1; j_gene: TRBJ2-3; abundance: .; v_gene: TRBV7-8; CDR3aa: CATRGRNTDTQYF; CDR3nt: TGTGCCACAAGGGGGCGGAACACAGATACGCAGTATTTT
d_gene: .; j_gene: TRBJ2-1; abundance: .; v_gene: TRBV30; CDR3aa: CAWAVGGGKNEQFF; CDR3nt: TGTGCCTGGGCCGTCGGGGGAGGTAAAAATGAGCAGTTCTTC
d_gene: .; j_gene: TRBJ2-5; abundance: .; v_gene: TRBV5-4; CDR3aa: CASSLGTGEETQYF; CDR3nt: TGTGCCAGCAGCTTAGGGACGGGGGAAGAGACCCAGTACTTC
d_gene: .; j_gene: TRBJ1-5; abundance: .; v_gene: TRBV9; CDR3aa: CASSVAIGLDQPQHF; CDR3nt: TGTGCCAGCAGCGTAGCTATCGGGTTGGATCAGCCCCAGCATTTT
d_gene: TRBD2; j_gene: TRBJ2-5; abundance: many; v_gene: TRBV5-1; CDR3aa: CASSLEAGGPWETQYF; CDR3nt: TGCGCCAGCAGCTTGGAAGCGGGAGGGCCGTGGGAGACCCAGTACTTC
d_gene: TRBD1; j_gene: TRBJ1-1; abundance: once; v_gene: TRBV28; CDR3aa: CASRSGGEIGRTEAFF; CDR3nt: TGTGCCAGCAGATCAGGGGGCGAGATTGGAAGGACTGAAGCTTTCTTT
d_gene: .; j_gene: TRBJ2-2; abundance: .; v_gene: TRBV5-4; CDR3aa: CASSLNPTGSTGELFF; CDR3nt: TGTGCCAGCAGCTTGAACCCAACAGGGTCCACCGGGGAGCTGTTTTTT
d_gene: TRBD2; j_gene: TRBJ2-5; abundance: .; v_gene: TRBV14; CDR3aa: CASSQVLSGRQETQYF; CDR3nt: TGTGCCAGCAGCCAAGTGTTAAGCGGGAGGCAAGAGACCCAGTACTTC
d_gene: .; j_gene: TRBJ2-1; abundance: .; v_gene: TRBV5-4; CDR3aa: CASSPGPVDEQFF; CDR3nt: TGTGCCAGCAGCCCGGGACCAGTCGATGAGCAGTTCTTC
d_gene: .; j_gene: TRBJ2-6; abundance: .; v_gene: TRBV5-1; CDR3aa: CASSLGTGANVLTF; CDR3nt: TGCGCCAGCAGCTTGGGAACTGGGGCCAACGTCCTGACTTTC
d_gene: .; j_gene: TRBJ1-1; abundance: .; v_gene: TRBV4-2; CDR3aa: CASSPRGGDTEAFF; CDR3nt: TGTGCCAGCAGCCCCAGGGGAGGGGACACTGAAGCTTTCTTT
d_gene: TRBD2; j_gene: TRBJ2-7; abundance: .; v_gene: TRBV27; CDR3aa: CASRTGTSGYEQYF; CDR3nt: TGTGCCAGCAGAACCGGGACTAGCGGCTACGAGCAGTACTTC
d_gene: TRBD1; j_gene: TRBJ1-3; abundance: .; v_gene: TRBV6-1; CDR3aa: CASRKQGTGNTIYF; CDR3nt: TGTGCCAGCAGGAAACAGGGGACTGGAAACACCATATATTTT
d_gene: .; j_gene: TRBJ1-2; abundance: .; v_gene: TRBV7-9; CDR3aa: CASSLSQQNYGYTF; CDR3nt: TGTGCCAGCAGCTTGTCACAGCAGAACTATGGCTACACCTTC
d_gene: .; j_gene: TRBJ2-1; abundance: .; v_gene: TRBV7-9; CDR3aa: CASSLEGASNEQFF; CDR3nt: TGTGCCAGCAGCTTAGAAGGAGCAAGCAATGAGCAGTTCTTC
d_gene: .; j_gene: TRBJ2-3; abundance: once; v_gene: TRBV6-5; CDR3aa: CASSYSTVWTDTQYF; CDR3nt: TGTGCCAGCAGTTACTCGACGGTGTGGACAGATACGCAGTATTTT
d_gene: .; j_gene: TRBJ2-1; abundance: .; v_gene: TRBV10-2; CDR3aa: CASREGKIGRLNEQFF; CDR3nt: TGCGCCAGCAGAGAGGGAAAAATCGGCAGGCTCAATGAGCAGTTCTTC
d_gene: .; j_gene: TRBJ2-3; abundance: .; v_gene: TRBV5-1; CDR3aa: CASSQSPDTQYF; CDR3nt: TGCGCCAGCAGCCAATCGCCGGATACGCAGTATTTT
d_gene: .; j_gene: TRBJ2-1; abundance: .; v_gene: TRBV5-1; CDR3aa: CASSLAAGPYNEQFF; CDR3nt: TGCGCCAGCAGCTTGGCCGCGGGACCCTACAATGAGCAGTTCTTC
d_gene: .; j_gene: TRBJ1-5; abundance: .; v_gene: TRBV18; CDR3aa: CASSPGAGQPQHF; CDR3nt: TGTGCCAGCTCACCGGGGGCGGGGCAGCCCCAGCATTTT
d_gene: .; j_gene: TRBJ2-6; abundance: .; v_gene: TRBV29-1; CDR3aa: CSVVMGLGANVLTF; CDR3nt: TGCAGCGTTGTTATGGGGCTCGGGGCCAACGTCCTGACTTTC
d_gene: TRBD1; j_gene: TRBJ2-5; abundance: .; v_gene: TRBV18; CDR3aa: CASSPRTGVPFQETQYF; CDR3nt: TGTGCCAGCTCACCAAGAACAGGGGTCCCTTTCCAAGAGACCCAGTACTTC
d_gene: .; j_gene: TRBJ2-5; abundance: .; v_gene: TRBV5-1; CDR3aa: CASSLDAETQYF; CDR3nt: TGCGCCAGCAGCTTAGACGCTGAGACCCAGTACTTC
d_gene: .; j_gene: TRBJ2-7; abundance: .; v_gene: TRBV5-1; CDR3aa: CASSYSLAVGSYEQYF; CDR3nt: TGCGCCAGCAGCTACTCCTTAGCGGTAGGCTCCTACGAGCAGTACTTC
d_gene: TRBD2; j_gene: TRBJ2-3; abundance: .; v_gene: TRBV5-4; CDR3aa: CASSRTSGGTDTQYF; CDR3nt: TGTGCCAGCAGTCGGACTAGCGGGGGCACAGATACGCAGTATTTT
d_gene: TRBD2; j_gene: TRBJ2-3; abundance: once; v_gene: TRBV5-4; CDR3aa: CASSFERGPDTQYF; CDR3nt: TGTGCCAGCAGCTTCGAGCGGGGCCCCGATACGCAGTATTTT
d_gene: .; j_gene: TRBJ1-3; abundance: .; v_gene: TRBV18; CDR3aa: CASSPLRGGLAGNTIYF; CDR3nt: TGTGCCAGCTCACCACTCCGGGGGGGTTTAGCTGGAAACACCATATATTTT
d_gene: .; j_gene: TRBJ1-2; abundance: .; v_gene: TRBV2; CDR3aa: CASSAGKYSGYTF; CDR3nt: TGTGCCAGCAGCGCAGGGAAATATAGTGGCTACACCTTC
d_gene: .; j_gene: TRBJ2-1; abundance: once; v_gene: TRBV4-1; CDR3aa: CASSRGPSSYNEQFF; CDR3nt: TGCGCCAGCAGCCGGGGGCCAAGCTCCTACAATGAGCAGTTCTTC
d_gene: .; j_gene: TRBJ2-1; abundance: .; v_gene: TRBV1; CDR3aa: CTSSQVRKAGRMSYNEQFF; CDR3nt: TGCACCAGCAGCCAAGTACGAAAAGCGGGACGTATGTCCTACAATGAGCAGTTCTTC
d_gene: .; j_gene: TRBJ2-1; abundance: .; v_gene: TRBV15; CDR3aa: CATSRDGTSYNEQFF; CDR3nt: TGTGCCACCAGCAGAGACGGGACTTCCTACAATGAGCAGTTCTTC
d_gene: .; j_gene: TRBJ1-4; abundance: .; v_gene: TRBV18; CDR3aa: CASSPPGALATNEKLFF; CDR3nt: TGTGCCAGCTCACCACCAGGCGCGCTTGCAACTAATGAAAAACTGTTTTTT
d_gene: .; j_gene: TRBJ2-2; abundance: .; v_gene: TRBV5-6; CDR3aa: CASSLERGNTGELFF; CDR3nt: TGTGCCAGCAGCTTGGAGAGGGGGAACACCGGGGAGCTGTTTTTT
d_gene: .; j_gene: TRBJ1-1; abundance: .; v_gene: TRBV7-9; CDR3aa: CASSWEGGTEAFF; CDR3nt: TGTGCCAGCAGCTGGGAGGGGGGCACTGAAGCTTTCTTT
d_gene: .; j_gene: TRBJ2-6; abundance: .; v_gene: TRBV4-3; CDR3aa: CASSQGIGPGANVLTF; CDR3nt: TGCGCCAGCAGCCAAGGCATAGGCCCCGGGGCCAACGTCCTGACTTTC
d_gene: TRBD1; j_gene: TRBJ2-7; abundance: .; v_gene: TRBV18; CDR3aa: CASSGDRSSYEQYF; CDR3nt: TGTGCCAGCTCAGGGGACAGAAGCTCCTACGAGCAGTACTTC
d_gene: .; j_gene: TRBJ2-5; abundance: .; v_gene: TRBV18; CDR3aa: CASSPRRAGVETQYF; CDR3nt: TGTGCCAGCTCACCACGGCGGGCTGGGGTAGAGACCCAGTACTTC
d_gene: .; j_gene: TRBJ2-7; abundance: .; v_gene: TRBV6-5; CDR3aa: CASSYRTSDEQYF; CDR3nt: TGTGCCAGCAGTTACCGGACTTCTGACGAGCAGTACTTC
d_gene: TRBD1; j_gene: TRBJ1-5; abundance: few; v_gene: TRBV25-1; CDR3aa: CASSESGTGSPRPQHF; CDR3nt: TGTGCCAGCAGTGAATCCGGGACAGGGTCCCCCCGGCCCCAGCATTTT
d_gene: TRBD1; j_gene: TRBJ1-5; abundance: .; v_gene: TRBV5-6; CDR3aa: CASSRSPGQGVGNQPQHF; CDR3nt: TGTGCCAGCAGCAGATCCCCGGGACAGGGGGTTGGGAATCAGCCCCAGCATTTT
d_gene: .; j_gene: TRBJ2-7; abundance: .; v_gene: TRBV5-4; CDR3aa: CASSLPGPRVHEQYF; CDR3nt: TGTGCCAGCAGCTTACCGGGACCTCGGGTACACGAGCAGTACTTC
d_gene: .; j_gene: TRBJ1-2; abundance: .; v_gene: TRBV19; CDR3aa: CASSVDRFGDYGYTF; CDR3nt: TGTGCCAGTAGTGTTGACAGGTTTGGTGACTATGGCTACACCTTC
d_gene: .; j_gene: TRBJ2-2; abundance: .; v_gene: TRBV5-6; CDR3aa: CASSLVVAGELFF; CDR3nt: TGTGCCAGCAGCTTGGTAGTAGCCGGGGAGCTGTTTTTT